This TCR beta chain was found in a study of early T cells in non-severe SARS-CoV-2 infection. Study-wide context: Sequenced bulk RNA came from whole blood that was unsorted, and chains were unpaired.

Per germline, CDR1 SGHVS and CDR2 FQNEAQ. The CDR3 covers 14 residues. The trim removed 5 bases at V and 4 bases at J, leaving 4 bases unmatched. This clonotype has a handful of counts. Its antigen remains unidentified. The protocol attached unique molecular identifiers to individual cDNA molecules. TCRdb processed the 5' RACE reads anew with MiXCR; each CDR3 protein has one entry. Of roughly 57,000 distinct CDR3 sequences listed, approximately 12% are singletons. Study-wide points: Matches to VDJdb favored anti-spike CD8 responses and missed private and CD4 specificities.

This TCR derives from an adult who was a healthcare worker with PCR-confirmed SARS-CoV-2 infection or an uninfected control (not recorded which). Sequences were obtained from whole blood. The chain combines TRBV7-8 with TRBJ2-1; TRBD2 agrees at 8 bases. CDR3 DNA: TGTGCCAGCAGCCCAGTAGCGGGGTACAATGAGCAGTTCTTC. Translation gives CASSPVAGYNEQFF.